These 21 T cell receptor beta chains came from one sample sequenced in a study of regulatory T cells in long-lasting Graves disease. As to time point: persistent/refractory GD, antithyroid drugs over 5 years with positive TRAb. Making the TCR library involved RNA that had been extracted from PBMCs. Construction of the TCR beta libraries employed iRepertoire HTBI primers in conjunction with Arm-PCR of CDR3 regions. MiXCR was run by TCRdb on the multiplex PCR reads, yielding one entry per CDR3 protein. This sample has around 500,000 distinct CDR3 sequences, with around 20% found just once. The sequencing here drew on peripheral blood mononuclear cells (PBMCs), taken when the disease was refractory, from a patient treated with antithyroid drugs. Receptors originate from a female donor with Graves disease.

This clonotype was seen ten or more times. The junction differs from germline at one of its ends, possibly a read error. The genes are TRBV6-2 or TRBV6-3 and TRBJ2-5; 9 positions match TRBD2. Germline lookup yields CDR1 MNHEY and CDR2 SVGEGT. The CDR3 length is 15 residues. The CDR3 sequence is CASSPAGGGQETQYF. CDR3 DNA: TGCGCCAGCAGTCCAGCGGGAGGAGGGCAAGAGACCCAGTACTTC.

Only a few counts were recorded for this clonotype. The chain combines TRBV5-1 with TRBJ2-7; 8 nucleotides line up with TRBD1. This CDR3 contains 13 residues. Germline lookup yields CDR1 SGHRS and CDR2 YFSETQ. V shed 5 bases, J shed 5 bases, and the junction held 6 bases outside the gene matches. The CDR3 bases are TGCGCCAGCAGTTGGACAGGGTTCGACGAGCAGTACTTC. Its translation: CASSWTGFDEQYF.

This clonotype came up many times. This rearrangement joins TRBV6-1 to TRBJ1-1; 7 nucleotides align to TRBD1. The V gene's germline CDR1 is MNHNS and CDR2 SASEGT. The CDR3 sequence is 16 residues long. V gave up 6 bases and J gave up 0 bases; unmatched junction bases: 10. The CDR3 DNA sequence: TGTGCCAGCAGGGTGGGGTCCAGGGGGTTGAACACTGAAGCTTTCTTT. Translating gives CASRVGSRGLNTEAFF.

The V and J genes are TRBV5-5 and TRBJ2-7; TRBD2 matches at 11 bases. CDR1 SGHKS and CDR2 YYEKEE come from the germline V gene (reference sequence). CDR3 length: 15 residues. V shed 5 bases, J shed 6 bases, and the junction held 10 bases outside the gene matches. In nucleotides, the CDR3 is TGTGCCAGCAGTCTCCGACTAGCGGGAACGGGCGAGCAGTACTTC. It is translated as CASSLRLAGTGEQYF. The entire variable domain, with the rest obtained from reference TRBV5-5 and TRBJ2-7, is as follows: DAGVTQSPTHLIKTRGQQVTLRCSPISGHKSVSWYQQVLGQGPQFIFQYYEKEERGRGNFPDRFSARQFPNYSSELNVNALLLGDSALYLCASSLRLAGTGEQYFGPGTRLTVT.

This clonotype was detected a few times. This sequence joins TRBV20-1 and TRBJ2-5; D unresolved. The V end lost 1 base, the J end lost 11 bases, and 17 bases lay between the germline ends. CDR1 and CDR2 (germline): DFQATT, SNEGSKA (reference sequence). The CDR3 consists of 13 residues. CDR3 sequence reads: CSARVRNTGTQYF. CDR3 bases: TGCAGTGCTAGAGTTCGAAATACGGGCACACAGTACTTC.

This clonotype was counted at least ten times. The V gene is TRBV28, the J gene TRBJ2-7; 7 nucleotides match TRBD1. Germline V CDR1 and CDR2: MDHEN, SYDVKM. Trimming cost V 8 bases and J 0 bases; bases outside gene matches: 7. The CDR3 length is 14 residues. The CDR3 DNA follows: TGTGCCAGCGCTAAACAGGGGCTCTCCTACGAGCAGTACTTC. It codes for CASAKQGLSYEQYF.

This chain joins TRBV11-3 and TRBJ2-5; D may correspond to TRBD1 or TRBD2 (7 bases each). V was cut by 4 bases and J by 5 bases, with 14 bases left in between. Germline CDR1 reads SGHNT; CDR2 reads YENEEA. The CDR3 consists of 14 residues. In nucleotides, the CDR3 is TGTGCCAGCAGCTCGCCGGGGGGACAGGAGACCCAGTACTTC. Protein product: CASSSPGGQETQYF.

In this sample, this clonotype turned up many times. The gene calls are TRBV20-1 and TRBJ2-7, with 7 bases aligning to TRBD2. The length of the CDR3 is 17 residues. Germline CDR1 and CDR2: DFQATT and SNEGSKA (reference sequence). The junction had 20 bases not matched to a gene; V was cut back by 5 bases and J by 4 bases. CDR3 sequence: CSAPLLTFGGGPYEQYF. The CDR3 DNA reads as TGCAGTGCTCCCCTACTCACCTTTGGGGGAGGGCCGTACGAGCAGTACTTC.

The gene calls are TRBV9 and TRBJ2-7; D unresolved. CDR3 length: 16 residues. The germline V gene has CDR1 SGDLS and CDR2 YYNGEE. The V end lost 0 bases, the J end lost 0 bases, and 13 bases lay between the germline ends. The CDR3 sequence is CASSVGTATISYEQYF. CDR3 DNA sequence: TGTGCCAGCAGCGTAGGAACGGCAACCATCTCCTACGAGCAGTACTTC.

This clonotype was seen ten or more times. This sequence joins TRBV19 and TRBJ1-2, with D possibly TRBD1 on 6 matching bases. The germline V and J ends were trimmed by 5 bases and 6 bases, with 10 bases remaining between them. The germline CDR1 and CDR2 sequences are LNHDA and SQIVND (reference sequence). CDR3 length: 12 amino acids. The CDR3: CASSPNRDGYTF. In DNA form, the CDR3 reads TGTGCCAGTAGTCCAAACAGGGATGGCTACACCTTC. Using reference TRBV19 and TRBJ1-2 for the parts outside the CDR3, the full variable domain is DGGITQSPKYLFRKEGQNVTLSCEQNLNHDAMYWYRQDPGQGLRLIYYSQIVNDFQKGDIAEGYSVSREKKESFPLTVTSAQKNPTAFYLCASSPNRDGYTFGSGTRLTVV.

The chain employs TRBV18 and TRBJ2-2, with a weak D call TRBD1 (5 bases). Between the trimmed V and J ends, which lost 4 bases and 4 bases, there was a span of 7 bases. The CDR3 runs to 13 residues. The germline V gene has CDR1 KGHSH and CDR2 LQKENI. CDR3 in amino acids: CASSQQATGELFF. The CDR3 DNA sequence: TGTGCCAGCTCACAACAGGCCACCGGGGAGCTGTTTTTT.

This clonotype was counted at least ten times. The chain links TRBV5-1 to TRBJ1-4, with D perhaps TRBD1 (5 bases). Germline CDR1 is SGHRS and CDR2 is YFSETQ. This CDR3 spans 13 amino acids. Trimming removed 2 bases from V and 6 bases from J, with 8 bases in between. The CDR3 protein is CASSLSGDEKLFF. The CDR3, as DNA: TGCGCCAGCAGCTTATCGGGGGATGAAAAACTGTTTTTT.

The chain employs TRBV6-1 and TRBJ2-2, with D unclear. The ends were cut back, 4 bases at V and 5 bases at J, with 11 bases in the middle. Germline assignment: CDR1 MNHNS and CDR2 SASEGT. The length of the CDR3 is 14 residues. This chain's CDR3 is CASSVLWDTGELFF. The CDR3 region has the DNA TGTGCCAGCAGTGTACTCTGGGATACCGGGGAGCTGTTTTTT.

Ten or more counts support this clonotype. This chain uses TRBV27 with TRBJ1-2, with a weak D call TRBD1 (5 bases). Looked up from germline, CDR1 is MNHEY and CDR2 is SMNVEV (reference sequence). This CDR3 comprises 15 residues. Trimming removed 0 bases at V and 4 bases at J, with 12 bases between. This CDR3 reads CASSLSMGPSYGYTF. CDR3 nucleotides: TGTGCCAGCAGTTTATCGATGGGACCGAGCTATGGCTACACCTTC.

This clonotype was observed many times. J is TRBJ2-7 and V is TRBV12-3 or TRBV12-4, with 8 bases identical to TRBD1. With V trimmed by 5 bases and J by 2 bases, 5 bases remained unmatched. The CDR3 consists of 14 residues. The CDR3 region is CASSRRTGPYEQYF. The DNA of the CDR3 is TGTGCCAGCAGTAGGCGGACAGGGCCCTACGAGCAGTACTTC.

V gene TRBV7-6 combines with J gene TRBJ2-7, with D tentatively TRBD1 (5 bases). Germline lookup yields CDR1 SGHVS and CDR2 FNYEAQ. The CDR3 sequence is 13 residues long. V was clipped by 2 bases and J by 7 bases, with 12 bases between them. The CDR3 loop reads CASSLLGKGEQYF. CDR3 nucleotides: TGTGCCAGCAGCTTACTGGGAAAGGGGGAGCAGTACTTC.

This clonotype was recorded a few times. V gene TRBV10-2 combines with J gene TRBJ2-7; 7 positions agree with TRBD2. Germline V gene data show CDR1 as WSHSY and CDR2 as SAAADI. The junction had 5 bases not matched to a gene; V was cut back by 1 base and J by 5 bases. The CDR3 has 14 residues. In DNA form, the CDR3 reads TGCGCCAGCAGTGAGTTCTTTGGGGGGGACGAGCAGTACTTC. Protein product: CASSEFFGGDEQYF.

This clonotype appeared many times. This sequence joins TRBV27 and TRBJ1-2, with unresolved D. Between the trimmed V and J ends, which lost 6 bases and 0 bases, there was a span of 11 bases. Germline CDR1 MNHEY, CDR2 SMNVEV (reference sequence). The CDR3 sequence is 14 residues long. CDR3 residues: CASSPGFANYGYTF. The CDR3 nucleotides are TGTGCCAGCAGCCCGGGGTTTGCTAACTATGGCTACACCTTC.

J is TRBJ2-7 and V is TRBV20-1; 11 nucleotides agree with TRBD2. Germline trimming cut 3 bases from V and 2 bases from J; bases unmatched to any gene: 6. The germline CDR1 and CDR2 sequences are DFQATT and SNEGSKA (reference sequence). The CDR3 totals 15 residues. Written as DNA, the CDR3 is TGCAGTGCTAGGGTGACTAGCGGGAAGACCTACGAGCAGTACTTC. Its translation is CSARVTSGKTYEQYF.

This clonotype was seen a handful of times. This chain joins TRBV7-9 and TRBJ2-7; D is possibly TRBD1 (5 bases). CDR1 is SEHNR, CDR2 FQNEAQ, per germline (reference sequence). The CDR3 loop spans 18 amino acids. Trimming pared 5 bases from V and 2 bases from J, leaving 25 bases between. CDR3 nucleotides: TGTGCCAGCAGCCGCCTGAGTCTCTCAGGGCGGTCTACCTACGAGCAGTACTTC. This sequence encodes CASSRLSLSGRSTYEQYF.

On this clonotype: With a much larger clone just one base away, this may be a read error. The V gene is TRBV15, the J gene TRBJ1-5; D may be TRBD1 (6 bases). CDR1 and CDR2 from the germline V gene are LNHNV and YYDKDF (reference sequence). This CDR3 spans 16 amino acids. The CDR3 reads CATSRAIGRDNQPRHF. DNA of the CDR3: TGTGCCACCAGCAGAGCTATAGGAAGGGACAATCAGCCCCGGCATTTT.